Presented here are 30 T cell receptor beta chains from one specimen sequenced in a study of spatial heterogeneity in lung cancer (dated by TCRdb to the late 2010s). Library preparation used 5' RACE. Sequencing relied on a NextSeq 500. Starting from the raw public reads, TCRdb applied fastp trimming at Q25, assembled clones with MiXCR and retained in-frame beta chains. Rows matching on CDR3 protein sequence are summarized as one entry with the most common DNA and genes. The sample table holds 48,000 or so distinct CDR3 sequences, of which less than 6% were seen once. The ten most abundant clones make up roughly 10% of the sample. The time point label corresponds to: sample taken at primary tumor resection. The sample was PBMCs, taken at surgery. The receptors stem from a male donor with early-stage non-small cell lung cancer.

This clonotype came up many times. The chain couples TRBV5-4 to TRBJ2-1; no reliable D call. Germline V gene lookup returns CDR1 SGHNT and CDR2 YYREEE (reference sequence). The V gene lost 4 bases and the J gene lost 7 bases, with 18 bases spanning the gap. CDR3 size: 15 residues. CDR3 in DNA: TGTGCCAGCAGCCAGAACGTTCAGATTGGTAATGAGCAGTTCTTC. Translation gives CASSQNVQIGNEQFF.

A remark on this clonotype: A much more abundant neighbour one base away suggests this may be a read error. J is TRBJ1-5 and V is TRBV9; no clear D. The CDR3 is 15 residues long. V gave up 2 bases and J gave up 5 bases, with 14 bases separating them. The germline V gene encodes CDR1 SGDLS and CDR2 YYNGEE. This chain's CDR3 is CASSVGRGRDQPQHF. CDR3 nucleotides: TGTGCCAGCAGCGTCGGACGGGGAAGAGATCAGCCCCAGCATTTT.

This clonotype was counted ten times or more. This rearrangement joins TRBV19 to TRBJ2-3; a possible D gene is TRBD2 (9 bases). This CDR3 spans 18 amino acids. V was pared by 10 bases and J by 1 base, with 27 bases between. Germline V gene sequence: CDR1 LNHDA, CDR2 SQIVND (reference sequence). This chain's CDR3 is CATHRGASGNRGTDTQYF. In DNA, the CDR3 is TGTGCCACCCACAGGGGGGCTAGCGGGAATCGGGGCACAGATACGCAGTATTTT.

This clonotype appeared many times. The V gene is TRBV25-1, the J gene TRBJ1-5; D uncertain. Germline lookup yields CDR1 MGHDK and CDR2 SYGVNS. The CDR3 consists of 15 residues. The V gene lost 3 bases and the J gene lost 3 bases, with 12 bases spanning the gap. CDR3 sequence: CASSDSRQFNQPQHF. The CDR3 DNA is TGTGCCAGCAGTGACAGTAGGCAGTTCAATCAGCCCCAGCATTTT.

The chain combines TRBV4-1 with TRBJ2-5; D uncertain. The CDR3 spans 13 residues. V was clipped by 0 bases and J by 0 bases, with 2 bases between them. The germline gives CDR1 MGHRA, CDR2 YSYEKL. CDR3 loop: CASSQDHQETQYF. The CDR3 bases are TGCGCCAGCAGCCAAGACCACCAAGAGACCCAGTACTTC.

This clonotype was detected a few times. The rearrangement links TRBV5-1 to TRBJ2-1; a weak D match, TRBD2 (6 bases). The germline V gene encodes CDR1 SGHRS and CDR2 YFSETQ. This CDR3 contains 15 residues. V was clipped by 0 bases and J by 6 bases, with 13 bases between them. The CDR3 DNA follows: TGCGCCAGCAGCTTGGCGGAGCGGGCGGGCAATGAGCAGTTCTTC. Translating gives CASSLAERAGNEQFF.

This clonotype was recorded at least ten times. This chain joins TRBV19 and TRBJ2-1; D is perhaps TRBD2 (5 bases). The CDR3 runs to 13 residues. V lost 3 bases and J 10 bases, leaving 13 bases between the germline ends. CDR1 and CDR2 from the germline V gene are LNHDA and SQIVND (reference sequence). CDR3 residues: CASSIRLALEQFF. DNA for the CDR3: TGTGCCAGTAGTATTCGGCTAGCCCTCGAGCAGTTCTTC.

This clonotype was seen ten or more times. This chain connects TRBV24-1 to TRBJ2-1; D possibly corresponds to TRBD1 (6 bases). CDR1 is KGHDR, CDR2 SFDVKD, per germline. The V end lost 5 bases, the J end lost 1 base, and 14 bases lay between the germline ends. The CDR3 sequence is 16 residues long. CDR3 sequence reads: CATSGLARGSYNEQFF. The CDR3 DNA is TGTGCCACCAGTGGCCTGGCCAGGGGATCCTACAATGAGCAGTTCTTC.

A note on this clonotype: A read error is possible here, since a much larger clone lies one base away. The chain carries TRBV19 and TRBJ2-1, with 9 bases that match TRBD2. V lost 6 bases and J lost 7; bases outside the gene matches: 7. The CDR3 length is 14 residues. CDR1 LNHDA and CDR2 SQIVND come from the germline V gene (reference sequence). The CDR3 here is CASRIHSGSNEQFF. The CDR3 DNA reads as TGTGCCAGTAGAATCCATAGCGGGAGTAATGAGCAGTTCTTC.

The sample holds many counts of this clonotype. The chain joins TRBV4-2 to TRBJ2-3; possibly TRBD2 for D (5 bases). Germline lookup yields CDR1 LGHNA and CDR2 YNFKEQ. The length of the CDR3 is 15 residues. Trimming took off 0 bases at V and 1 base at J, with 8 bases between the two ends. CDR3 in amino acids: CASSQDRGGTDTQYF. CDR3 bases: TGTGCCAGCAGCCAAGATCGGGGAGGCACAGATACGCAGTATTTT.

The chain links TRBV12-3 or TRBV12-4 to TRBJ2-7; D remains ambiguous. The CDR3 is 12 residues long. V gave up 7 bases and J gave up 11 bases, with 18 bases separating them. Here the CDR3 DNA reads TGTGCCAGCACCTTGACCGACGCGAGGAAGTACTTC. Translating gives CASTLTDARKYF.

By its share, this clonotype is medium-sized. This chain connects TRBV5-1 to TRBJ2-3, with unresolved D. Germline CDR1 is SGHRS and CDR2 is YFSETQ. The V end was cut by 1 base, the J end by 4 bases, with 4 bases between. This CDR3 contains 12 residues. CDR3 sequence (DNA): TGCGCCAGCAGCTTGCGCGCAGATACGCAGTATTTT. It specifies CASSLRADTQYF.

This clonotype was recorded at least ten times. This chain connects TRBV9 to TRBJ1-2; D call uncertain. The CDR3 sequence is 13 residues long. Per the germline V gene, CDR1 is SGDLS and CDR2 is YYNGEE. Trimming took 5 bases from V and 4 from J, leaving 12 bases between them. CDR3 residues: CASSRTETYGYTF. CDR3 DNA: TGTGCCAGCAGTCGAACGGAGACCTATGGCTACACCTTC.

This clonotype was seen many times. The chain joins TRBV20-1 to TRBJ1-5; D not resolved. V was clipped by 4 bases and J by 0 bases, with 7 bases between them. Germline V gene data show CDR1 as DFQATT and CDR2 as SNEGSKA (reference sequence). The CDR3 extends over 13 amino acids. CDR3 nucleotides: TGCAGTGCTATTGCGGGTAGCAATCAGCCCCAGCATTTT. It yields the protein CSAIAGSNQPQHF.

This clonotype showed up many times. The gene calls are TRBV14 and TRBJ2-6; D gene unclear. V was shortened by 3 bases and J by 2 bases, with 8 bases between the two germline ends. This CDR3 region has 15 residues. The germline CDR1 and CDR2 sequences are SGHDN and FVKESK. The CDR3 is CASSHKNTGANVLTF. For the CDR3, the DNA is TGTGCCAGCAGCCACAAAAATACTGGGGCCAACGTCCTGACTTTC.

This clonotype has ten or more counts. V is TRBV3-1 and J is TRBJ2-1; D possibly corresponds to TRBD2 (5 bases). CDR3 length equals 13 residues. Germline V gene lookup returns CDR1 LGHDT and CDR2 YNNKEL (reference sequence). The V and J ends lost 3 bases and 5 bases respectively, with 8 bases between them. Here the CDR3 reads CASSHGADNEQFF. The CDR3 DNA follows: TGTGCCAGCAGCCATGGAGCGGACAATGAGCAGTTCTTC.

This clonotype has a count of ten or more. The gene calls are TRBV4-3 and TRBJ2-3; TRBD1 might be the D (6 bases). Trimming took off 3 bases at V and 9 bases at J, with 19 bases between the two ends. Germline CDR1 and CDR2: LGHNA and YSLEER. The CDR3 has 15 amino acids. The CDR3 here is CASSHADQGPPTQYF. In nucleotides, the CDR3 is TGCGCCAGCAGCCACGCCGACCAGGGGCCCCCAACGCAGTATTTT.

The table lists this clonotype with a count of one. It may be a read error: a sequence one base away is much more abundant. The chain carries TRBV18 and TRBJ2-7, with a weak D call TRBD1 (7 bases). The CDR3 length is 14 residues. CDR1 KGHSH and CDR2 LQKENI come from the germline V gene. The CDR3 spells CASSTTGEAYGQYF. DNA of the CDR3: TGTGCCAGCTCAACAACAGGGGAGGCCTACGGGCAGTACTTC.

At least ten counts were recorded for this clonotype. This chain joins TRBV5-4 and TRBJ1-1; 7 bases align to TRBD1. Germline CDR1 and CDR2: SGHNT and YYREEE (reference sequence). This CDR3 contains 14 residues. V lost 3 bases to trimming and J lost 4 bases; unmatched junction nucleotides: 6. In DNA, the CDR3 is TGTGCCAGCAGCTGGACAGGAGGTCCCACTGAAGCTTTCTTT. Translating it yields CASSWTGGPTEAFF. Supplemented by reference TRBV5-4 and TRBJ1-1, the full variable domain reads ETGVTQSPTHLIKTRGQQVTLRCSSQSGHNTVSWYQQALGQGPQFIFQYYREEENGRGNFPPRFSGLQFPNYSSELNVNALELDDSALYLCASSWTGGPTEAFFGQGTRLTVV.

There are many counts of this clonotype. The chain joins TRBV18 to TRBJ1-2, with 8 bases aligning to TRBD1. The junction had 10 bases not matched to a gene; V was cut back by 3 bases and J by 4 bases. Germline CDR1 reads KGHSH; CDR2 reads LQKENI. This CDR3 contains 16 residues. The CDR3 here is CASSPRTGTDSYGYTF. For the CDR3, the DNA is TGTGCCAGCTCACCTCGGACAGGGACCGACTCCTATGGCTACACCTTC.

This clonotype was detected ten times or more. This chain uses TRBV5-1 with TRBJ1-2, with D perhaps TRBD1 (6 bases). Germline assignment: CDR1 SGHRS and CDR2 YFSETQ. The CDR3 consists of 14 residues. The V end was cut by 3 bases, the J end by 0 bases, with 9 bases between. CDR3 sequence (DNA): TGCGCCAGCAGCTCACAGGGAGCTAACTATGGCTACACCTTC. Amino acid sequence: CASSSQGANYGYTF.

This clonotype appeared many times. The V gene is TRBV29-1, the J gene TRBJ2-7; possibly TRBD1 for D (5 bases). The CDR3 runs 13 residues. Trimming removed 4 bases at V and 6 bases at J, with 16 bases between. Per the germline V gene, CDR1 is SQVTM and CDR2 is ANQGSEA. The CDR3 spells CSVVEGATGEQYF. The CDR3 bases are TGCAGCGTTGTGGAAGGGGCAACCGGCGAGCAGTACTTC.

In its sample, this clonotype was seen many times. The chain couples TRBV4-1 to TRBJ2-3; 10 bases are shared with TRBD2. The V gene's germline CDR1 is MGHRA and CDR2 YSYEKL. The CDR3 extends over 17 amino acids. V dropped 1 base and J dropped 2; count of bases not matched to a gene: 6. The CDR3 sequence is CASSQVRLAGFTDTQYF. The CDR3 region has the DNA TGCGCCAGCAGCCAAGTAAGACTAGCGGGCTTCACAGATACGCAGTATTTT.

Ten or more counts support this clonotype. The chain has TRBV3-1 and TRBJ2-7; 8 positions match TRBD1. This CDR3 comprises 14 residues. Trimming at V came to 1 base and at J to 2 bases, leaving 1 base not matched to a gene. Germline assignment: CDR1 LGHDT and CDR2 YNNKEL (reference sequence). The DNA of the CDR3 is TGTGCCAGCAGCCAAGGGACAGGGACCTACGAGCAGTACTTC. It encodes CASSQGTGTYEQYF.

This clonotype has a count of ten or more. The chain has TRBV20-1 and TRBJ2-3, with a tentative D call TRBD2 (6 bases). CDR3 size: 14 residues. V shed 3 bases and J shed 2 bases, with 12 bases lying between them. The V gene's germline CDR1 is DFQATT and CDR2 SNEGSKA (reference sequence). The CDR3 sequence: CSASGTYATDTQYF. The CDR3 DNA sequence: TGCAGTGCTAGCGGGACTTACGCCACAGATACGCAGTATTTT.

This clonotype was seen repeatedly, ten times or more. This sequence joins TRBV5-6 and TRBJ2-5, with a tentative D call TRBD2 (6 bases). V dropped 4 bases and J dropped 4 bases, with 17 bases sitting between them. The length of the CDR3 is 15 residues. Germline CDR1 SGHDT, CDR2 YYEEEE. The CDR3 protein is CASSPYGGMVETQYF. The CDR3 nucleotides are TGTGCCAGCAGCCCGTACGGGGGTATGGTAGAGACCCAGTACTTC.

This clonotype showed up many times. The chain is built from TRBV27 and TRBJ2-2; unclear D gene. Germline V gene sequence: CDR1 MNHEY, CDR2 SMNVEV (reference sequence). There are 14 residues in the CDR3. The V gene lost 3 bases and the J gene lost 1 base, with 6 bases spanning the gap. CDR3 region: CASSFIRNTGELFF. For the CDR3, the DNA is TGTGCCAGCAGTTTTATAAGGAACACCGGGGAGCTGTTTTTT.

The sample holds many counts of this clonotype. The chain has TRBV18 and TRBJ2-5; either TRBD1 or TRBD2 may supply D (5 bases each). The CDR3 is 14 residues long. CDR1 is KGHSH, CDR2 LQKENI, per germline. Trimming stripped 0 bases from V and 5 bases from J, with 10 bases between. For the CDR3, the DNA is TGTGCCAGCTCACCACCGGGGGTCGGGGAGACCCAGTACTTC. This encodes CASSPPGVGETQYF. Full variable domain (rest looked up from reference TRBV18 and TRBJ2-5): NAGVMQNPRHLVRRRGQEARLRCSPMKGHSHVYWYRQLPEEGLKFMVYLQKENIIDESGMPKERFSAEFPKEGPSILRIQQVVRGDSAAYFCASSPPGVGETQYFGPGTRLLVL.

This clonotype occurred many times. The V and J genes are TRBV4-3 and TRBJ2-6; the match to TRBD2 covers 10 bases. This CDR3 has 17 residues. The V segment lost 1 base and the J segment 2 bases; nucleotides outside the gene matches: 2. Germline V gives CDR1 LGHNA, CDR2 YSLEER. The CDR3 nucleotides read TGCGCCAGCAGCCAAGGGCTAGCGGGAGCTGGGGCCAACGTCCTGACTTTC. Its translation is CASSQGLAGAGANVLTF.

The CDR3 coding sequence is TGTGCCAGTAGTAAACTAGCGGACACCGGGGAGCTGTTTTTT. The encoded protein is CASSKLADTGELFF. The chain uses TRBV19 and TRBJ2-2, with TRBD2 identical over 8 bases. V lost 4 bases and J lost 3; bases outside the gene matches: 1. The CDR3 has 14 residues. Germline loops: CDR1 LNHDA, CDR2 SQIVND (reference sequence).